The sequence of this T cell receptor (beta chain) was determined in a study of blood T cell repertoires in COVID-19. In the study overall: Some COVID-19 samples were acute and others convalescent; all came from the United States, Italy and Spain.

Using immunoSEQ multiplex PCR, the repertoire was profiled, and TCRdb retains in-frame clones only, with some absent. This sample has about 100,000 clones, with around nine tenths found just once. Germline CDR1 is ENHRY and CDR2 is SYGVKD. V lost 2 bases to trimming and J lost 5 bases; unmatched junction nucleotides: 11. The CDR3 totals 18 residues. The sequenced sample was peripheral blood. The chain joins TRBV10-3 to TRBJ1-5, with 11 bases lining up with TRBD1. The sequence was obtained from a human donor with COVID-19, enrolled during active disease. The donor label of this sample is uncertain. The CDR3 loop is CAISEEGWDRGFHQPQHF. CDR3 in DNA: TGTGCCATCAGTGAGGAAGGTTGGGACAGGGGGTTTCATCAGCCCCAGCATTTT.